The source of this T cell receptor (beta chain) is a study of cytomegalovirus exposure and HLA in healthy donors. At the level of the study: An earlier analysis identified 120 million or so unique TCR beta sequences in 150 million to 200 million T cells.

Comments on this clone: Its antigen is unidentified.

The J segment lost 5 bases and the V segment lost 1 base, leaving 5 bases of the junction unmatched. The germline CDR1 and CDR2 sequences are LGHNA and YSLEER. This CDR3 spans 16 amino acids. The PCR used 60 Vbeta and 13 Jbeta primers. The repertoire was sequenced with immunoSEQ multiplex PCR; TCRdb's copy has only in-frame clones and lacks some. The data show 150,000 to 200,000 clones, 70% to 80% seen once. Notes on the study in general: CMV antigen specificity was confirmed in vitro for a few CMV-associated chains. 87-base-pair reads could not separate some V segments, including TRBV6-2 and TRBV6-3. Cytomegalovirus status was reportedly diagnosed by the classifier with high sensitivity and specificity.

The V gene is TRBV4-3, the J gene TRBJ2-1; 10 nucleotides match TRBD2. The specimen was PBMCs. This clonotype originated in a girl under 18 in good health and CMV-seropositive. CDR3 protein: CASSQVPSGGNNEQFF. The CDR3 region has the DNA TGCGCCAGCAGCCAAGTTCCTAGCGGGGGCAACAATGAGCAGTTCTTC.